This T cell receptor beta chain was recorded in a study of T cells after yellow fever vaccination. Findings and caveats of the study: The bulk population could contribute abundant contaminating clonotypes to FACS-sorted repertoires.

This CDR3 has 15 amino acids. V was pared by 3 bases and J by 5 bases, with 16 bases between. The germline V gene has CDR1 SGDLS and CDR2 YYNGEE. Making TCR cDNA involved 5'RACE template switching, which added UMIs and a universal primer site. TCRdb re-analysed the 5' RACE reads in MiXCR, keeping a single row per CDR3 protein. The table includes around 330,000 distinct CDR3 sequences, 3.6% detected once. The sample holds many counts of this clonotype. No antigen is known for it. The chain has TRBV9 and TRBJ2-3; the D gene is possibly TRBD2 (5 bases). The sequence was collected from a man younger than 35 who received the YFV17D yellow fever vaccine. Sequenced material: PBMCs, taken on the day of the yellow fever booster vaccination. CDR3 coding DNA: TGTGCCAGCAGCGCCGGTCCTCTAGCAAGAGATACGCAGTATTTT. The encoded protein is CASSAGPLARDTQYF.